This T cell receptor (beta chain) was documented in a study of CD8 T cells in ankylosing spondylitis. Regarding the study as a whole: Blood of patients with ankylosing spondylitis appeared to be characterized by a TCR beta motif of fewer than 10 highly homologous variants. Existing reports had already noted some motif variants in reactive arthritis synovial fluid and blood.

Making the TCR beta libraries involved quantitative 5'-RACE with molecular barcodes. TCRdb reanalysed the 5' RACE reads using MiXCR and keeps one entry per CDR3 protein. The sample consists of about 220,000 distinct CDR3 sequences, 18% of them appearing once. V trimming: 0 bases; J trimming: 9 bases; junction bases outside the gene matches: 8. Germline lookup yields CDR1 DFQATT and CDR2 SNEGSKA (reference sequence). The CDR3 is 15 residues long. This clonotype was seen more than once but under ten times. Its cognate antigen is unknown. The rearrangement uses TRBV20-1 and TRBJ2-1, with TRBD2 identical over 10 bases. Sequencing was performed on blood, either unsorted or a sorted T cell fraction (not recorded which). The receptor comes from a male donor with ankylosing spondylitis. CDR3 protein: CSAREELAGLIEQFF. The CDR3 nucleotides are TGCAGTGCTAGAGAGGAACTAGCGGGACTGATTGAGCAGTTCTTC.